This is a list of T cell receptor beta chains from one sample in a study of shared clonotypes between healthy human individuals. Assay used: immunoSEQ multiplex PCR; TCRdb lists only in-frame clones, some missing. Of about 640,000 clones detected, 55% to 75% appear once; the ten largest clones hold approximately 2%. The sample comprised memory CD4+ T cells sorted from blood. The receptors stem from a woman in her 30s in good health. CDR3s leave out the opening cysteine and the closing phenylalanine or tryptophan.

>TRBJ1-5|TRBV27
ASSSRVSQPQH
>TRBJ1-2|TRBV28
ATERNGYT
>TRBJ2-5|TRBV19
ASSIAAGQETQY
>TRBJ1-2|TRBV5-1
ASSFMTGTDYGYT
>TRBJ1-3|TRBV18
ASSPGQAGVGNTIY
>TRBJ2-3|TRBV18
ASSPQEVAGAPDTQY
>TRBJ2-3|TRBV11-2
ASRKTGVADTQY
>TRBJ2-7|TRBV14
ASSQRGIPYEQY
>TRBJ2-5|TRBV5-1
ASSLGMVQETQY
>TRBJ1-1|TRBV5-1
ASSLAPGVNTEAF
>TRBJ1-3|TRBV25-1
ASSKTGGSGNTIY
>TRBJ2-5|TRBV18
ASSPRLEAETQY
>TRBJ1-2|TRBV5-1
ASSLLGLSAGGYT
>TRBJ1-5|TRBV19
ASSRLGRDSNQPQH
>TRBJ1-2|TRBV21-1
ASSNHKVHEATGHRRYGYT
>TRBJ1-1|TRBV27
ASSRGDRGTTEAF
>TRBJ1-1|TRBV6-1
ASSPTTGGTEAF
>TRBJ2-1|TRBV11-3
ASKKRQDNEQF
>TRBJ1-2|TRBV27
ASSPGRWMAGYT
>TRBJ1-5|TRBV19
ASSQGGQPQH
>TRBJ2-3|TRBV30
AWRGRSRDTQY
>TRBJ1-1|TRBV2
ASSAEMNTEAF
>TRBJ1-5|TRBV7-2
ASSLPGGKNQPQH
>TRBJ2-3|TRBV11-1
ASSWDRAGTDTQY
>TRBJ2-1|TRBV14
ASSQTSGYNEQF